What follows describes a single TCR beta chain. The sample originates from a study of shared T cell receptors in the human thymus. With 2 bases removed from V and 2 bases from J, the gap between germline ends came to 10 bases. Germline CDR1 MNHEY, CDR2 SMNVEV (reference sequence). This CDR3 is 14 amino acids long. Clones were read by immunoSEQ multiplex PCR, and TCRdb kept only the in-frame ones, dropping some. In the table there are approximately 660,000 clones, 85% to 90% of which are singletons. This same sample was also part of a study on human thymus T cells. In that study: Serving as donors were healthy Finnish infants, each of whom was having open corrective surgery for congenital heart defects. Resected material from corrective heart surgery provided the thymus tissue analysed. Thymic repertoires from unrelated individuals overlapped highly, related research reported.

The rearrangement joins TRBV27 to TRBJ2-7; D not resolved. Sample: thymocytes. This TCR was recovered from a boy younger than two with a congenital heart defect. CDR3 protein: CASSLNPEAYEQYF. For the CDR3, the DNA is TGTGCCAGCAGTTTAAATCCAGAAGCCTACGAGCAGTACTTC.